The rows below give T cell receptor beta chains drawn from one sample of a study of identical twins. TCRdb called the 5' RACE reads again in MiXCR, with one record for every CDR3 protein. Of approximately 1.8 million distinct CDR3 sequences listed, more than 30% were seen once; the top ten hold 0.25% to 0.3%. Sample: cord blood. These receptors came from a newborn girl in good health. The CDR3 runs from the conserved cysteine through the conserved F or W. The D gene is left open where the match is weak. The size of a clone is reported for some rows only, either as once, few or many, or as a class for expanded clones.

V gene: TRBV11-2
clone size: .
D gene: TRBD2
J gene: TRBJ2-1
CDR3 protein: CASSSLAGLNEQFF
CDR3 DNA: TGTGCCAGCAGCTCACTAGCGGGGCTCAATGAGCAGTTCTTC

V gene: TRBV28
clone size: few
D gene: .
J gene: TRBJ2-3
CDR3 protein: CASSWSWRGLRDTDTQYF
CDR3 DNA: TGTGCCAGCAGTTGGTCGTGGAGAGGTTTGCGGGATACAGATACGCAGTATTTT

V gene: TRBV12-3/TRBV12-4
clone size: .
D gene: .
J gene: TRBJ1-1
CDR3 protein: CASSPHRVTEAFF
CDR3 DNA: TGTGCCAGCAGCCCCCACAGGGTCACTGAAGCTTTCTTT

V gene: TRBV20-1
clone size: few
D gene: .
J gene: TRBJ2-3
CDR3 protein: CSASPAGSTDTQYF
CDR3 DNA: TGCAGTGCTAGCCCCGCGGGGTCCACAGATACGCAGTATTTT

V gene: TRBV30
clone size: .
D gene: .
J gene: TRBJ1-2
CDR3 protein: CAWSPRYGHTF
CDR3 DNA: TGTGCCTGGAGCCCCCGGTATGGCCACACCTTC

V gene: TRBV12-3/TRBV12-4
clone size: many
D gene: .
J gene: TRBJ1-2
CDR3 protein: CASSFRGIGYTF
CDR3 DNA: TGTGCCAGCAGTTTTCGAGGGATTGGCTACACCTTC

V gene: TRBV27
clone size: once
D gene: TRBD1
J gene: TRBJ1-5
CDR3 protein: CASSLFPPGQGYSNQPQHF
CDR3 DNA: TGTGCCAGCAGTTTATTCCCCCCGGGACAGGGCTATAGCAATCAGCCCCAGCATTTT

V gene: TRBV10-3
clone size: .
D gene: .
J gene: TRBJ2-7
CDR3 protein: CAISRRGTLSYEQYF
CDR3 DNA: TGTGCCATCAGTCGGAGGGGGACCCTCTCCTACGAGCAGTACTTC

V gene: TRBV2
clone size: many
D gene: .
J gene: TRBJ1-2
CDR3 protein: CASKGQNYGYTF
CDR3 DNA: TGTGCCAGCAAGGGCCAAAACTATGGCTACACCTTC

V gene: TRBV28
clone size: .
D gene: .
J gene: TRBJ2-4
CDR3 protein: CASSLFGERREQYF
CDR3 DNA: TGTGCCAGCAGTTTATTCGGGGAGCGTAGGGAGCAGTACTTC

V gene: TRBV5-1
clone size: .
D gene: TRBD1
J gene: TRBJ1-4
CDR3 protein: CASSWTGFNEKLFF
CDR3 DNA: TGCGCCAGCAGCTGGACAGGGTTTAATGAAAAACTGTTTTTT

V gene: TRBV28
clone size: .
D gene: .
J gene: TRBJ2-7
CDR3 protein: CASSPMGLGLVNEQYF
CDR3 DNA: TGTGCCAGCAGTCCGATGGGACTCGGTTTGGTTAATGAGCAGTACTTC

V gene: TRBV29-1
clone size: .
D gene: .
J gene: TRBJ2-5
CDR3 protein: CSVEEGRPHGTQYF
CDR3 DNA: TGCAGCGTTGAAGAGGGCAGGCCCCACGGGACCCAGTACTTC